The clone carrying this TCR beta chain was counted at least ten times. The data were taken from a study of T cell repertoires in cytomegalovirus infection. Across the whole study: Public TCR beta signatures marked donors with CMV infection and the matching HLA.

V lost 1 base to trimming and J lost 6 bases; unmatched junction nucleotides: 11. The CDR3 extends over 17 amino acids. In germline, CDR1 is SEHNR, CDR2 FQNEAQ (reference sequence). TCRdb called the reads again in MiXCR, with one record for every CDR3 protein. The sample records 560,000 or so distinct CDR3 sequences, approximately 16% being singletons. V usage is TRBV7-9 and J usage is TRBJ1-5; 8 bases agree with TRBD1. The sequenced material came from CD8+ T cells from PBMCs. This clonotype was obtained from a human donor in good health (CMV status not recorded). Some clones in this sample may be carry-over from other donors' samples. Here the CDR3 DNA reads TGTGCCAGCAGCTTAGGAGGCGTCAGGGGGCTTGGTCAGCCCCAGCATTTT. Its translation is CASSLGGVRGLGQPQHF. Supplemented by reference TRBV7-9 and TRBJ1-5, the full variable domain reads DTGVSQNPRHKITKRGQNVTFRCDPISEHNRLYWYRQTLGQGPEFLTYFQNEAQLEKSRLLSDRFSAERPKGSFSTLEIQRTEQGDSAMYLCASSLGGVRGLGQPQHFGDGTRLSIL.